This T cell receptor (beta chain) was documented in a study of T-cell reconstitution after alpha-beta-depleted transplantation in children. There are a few counts of this clonotype. V shed 7 bases, J shed 7 bases, and the junction held 7 bases outside the gene matches. Germline assignment: CDR1 MDHEN and CDR2 SYDVKM. The CDR3 runs to 14 residues. TCRbeta library construction was performed incorporating unique molecular identifiers. From the PCR reads, TCRdb called clonotypes with MiXCR, one entry per CDR3 protein. Of about 610,000 distinct CDR3 sequences detected, more than 9% appear once; the ten largest clones hold approximately 4.1%.

The sequence was obtained from a human donor who donated a stem cell graft to a child with acute myeloid leukemia. Here the sequenced sample was PBMCs from the stem cell graft donor, taken from the stem cell graft. The genes are TRBV28 and TRBJ2-2, with 9 nucleotides matching TRBD1. The CDR3 region is CASIPGTGNGELFF. CDR3 in DNA: TGTGCCAGCATTCCCGGGACAGGGAACGGGGAGCTGTTTTTT.